This TCR beta chain originates from a study of blood T cell repertoires in COVID-19. Turning to the study itself: There were acute and convalescent COVID-19 samples, and they came from the United States, Italy and Spain. Sample material is recorded as cDNA or gDNA derived from T cells, B-cell-depleted T cells, or PBMCs.

Study processing details: Amplification of reference gene primers was used by the study to estimate nucleated cell counts. Here immunoSEQ multiplex PCR was the method, and the copy in TCRdb shows in-frame clones only, minus some. Clone size and the V and J calls come from that table; the DNA yielded D and trimming. The table includes under 300,000 clones, over 65% detected once. Sequencing used peripheral blood. The receptor was isolated from a woman older than 75 with acute or convalescent COVID-19.

The CDR3 coding sequence is TGTGCCAGCAGTCCCGGGACTAGCGGACAAGAGACCCAGTACTTC. Translation: CASSPGTSGQETQYF. This chain uses TRBV7-9 with TRBJ2-5, with 11 bases that match TRBD2. The V segment lost 6 bases and the J segment 2 bases; nucleotides outside the gene matches: 5. Germline CDR1 and CDR2: SEHNR and FQNEAQ (reference sequence). The CDR3 sequence is 15 residues long.